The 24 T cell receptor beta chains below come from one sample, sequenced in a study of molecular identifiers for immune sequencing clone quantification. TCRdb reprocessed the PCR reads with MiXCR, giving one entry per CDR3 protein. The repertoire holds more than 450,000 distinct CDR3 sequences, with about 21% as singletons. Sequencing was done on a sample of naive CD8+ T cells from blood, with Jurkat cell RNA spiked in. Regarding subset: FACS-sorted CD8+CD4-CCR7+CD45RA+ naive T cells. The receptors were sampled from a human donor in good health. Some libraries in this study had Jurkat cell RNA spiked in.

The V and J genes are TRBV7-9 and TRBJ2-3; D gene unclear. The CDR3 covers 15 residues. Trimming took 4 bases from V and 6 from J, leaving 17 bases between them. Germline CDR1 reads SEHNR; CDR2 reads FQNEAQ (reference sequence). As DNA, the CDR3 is TGTGCCAGCAGCTCCACAAGACCCGATCCGGATACGCAGTATTTT. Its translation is CASSSTRPDPDTQYF.

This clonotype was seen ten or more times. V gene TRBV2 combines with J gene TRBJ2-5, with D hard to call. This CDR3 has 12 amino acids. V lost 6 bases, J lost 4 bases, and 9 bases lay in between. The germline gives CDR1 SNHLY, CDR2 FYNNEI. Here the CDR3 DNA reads TGTGCCAGCAGCGACCCAGGAGAGACCCAGTACTTC. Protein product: CASSDPGETQYF. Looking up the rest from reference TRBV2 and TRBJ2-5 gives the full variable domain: EPEVTQTPSHQVTQMGQEVILRCVPISNHLYFYWYRQILGQKVEFLVSFYNNEISEKSEIFDDQFSVERPDGSNFTLKIRSTKLEDSAMYFCASSDPGETQYFGPGTRLLVL.

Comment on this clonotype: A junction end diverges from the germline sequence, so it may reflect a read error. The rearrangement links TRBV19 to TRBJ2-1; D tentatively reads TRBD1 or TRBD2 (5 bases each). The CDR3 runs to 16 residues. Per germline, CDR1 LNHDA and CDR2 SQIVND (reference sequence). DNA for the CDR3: TGCGCCAGTAGTATAGATGGGACCTCCTTCTACAATGAGCAGTTCTTC. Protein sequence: CASSIDGTSFYNEQFF.

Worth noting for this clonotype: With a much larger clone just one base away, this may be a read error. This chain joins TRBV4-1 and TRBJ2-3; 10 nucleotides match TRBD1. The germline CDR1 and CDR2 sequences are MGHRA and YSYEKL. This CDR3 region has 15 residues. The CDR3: CASSRGTGVTGTQYF. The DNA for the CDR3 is TGCGCCAGCAGCCGAGGGACAGGGGTGACAGGTACGCAGTATTTT.

This chain's CDR3 is CSARERVGVVYEQYF. The DNA for the CDR3 is TGCAGTGCTAGAGAAAGGGTTGGCGTTGTCTACGAGCAGTACTTC. This chain joins TRBV20-1 and TRBJ2-7; D unclear. Trimming pared 0 bases from V and 3 bases from J, leaving 15 bases between. The CDR3 covers 15 residues. Germline CDR1 DFQATT, CDR2 SNEGSKA (reference sequence).

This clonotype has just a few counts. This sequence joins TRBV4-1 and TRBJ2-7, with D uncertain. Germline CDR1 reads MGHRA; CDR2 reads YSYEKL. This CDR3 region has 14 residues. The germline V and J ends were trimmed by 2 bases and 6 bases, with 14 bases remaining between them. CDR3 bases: TGCGCCAGCAGCCAAAGCACCACCCAAGGCGAGCAGTACTTC. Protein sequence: CASSQSTTQGEQYF.

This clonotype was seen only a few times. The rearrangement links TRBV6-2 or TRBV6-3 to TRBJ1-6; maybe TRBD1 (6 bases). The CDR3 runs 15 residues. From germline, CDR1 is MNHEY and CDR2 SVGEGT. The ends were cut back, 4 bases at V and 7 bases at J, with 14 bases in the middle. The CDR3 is CASSSRDTLNSPLHF. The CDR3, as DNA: TGTGCCAGCAGTTCTCGGGACACTTTGAATTCACCCCTCCACTTT.

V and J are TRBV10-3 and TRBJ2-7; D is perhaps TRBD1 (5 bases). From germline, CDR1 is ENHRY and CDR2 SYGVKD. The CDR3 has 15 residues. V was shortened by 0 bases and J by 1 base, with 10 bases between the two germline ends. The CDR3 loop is CAISESSGKSYEQYF. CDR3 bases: TGTGCCATCAGTGAGTCGTCAGGGAAATCCTACGAGCAGTACTTC.

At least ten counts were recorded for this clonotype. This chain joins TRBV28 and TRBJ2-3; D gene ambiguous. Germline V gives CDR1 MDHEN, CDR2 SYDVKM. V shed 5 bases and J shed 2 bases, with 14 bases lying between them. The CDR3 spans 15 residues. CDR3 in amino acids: CASSPLPLVTDTQYF. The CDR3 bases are TGTGCCAGCAGTCCCCTCCCTTTAGTCACAGATACGCAGTATTTT.

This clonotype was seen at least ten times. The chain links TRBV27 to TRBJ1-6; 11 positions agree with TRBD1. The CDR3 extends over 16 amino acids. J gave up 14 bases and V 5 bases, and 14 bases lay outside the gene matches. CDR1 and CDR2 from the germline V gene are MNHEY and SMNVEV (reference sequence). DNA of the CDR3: TGTGCCAGCAGTCCGGACAGGGGGCAACTTAGATTTTCCCTCCACTTT. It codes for CASSPDRGQLRFSLHF.

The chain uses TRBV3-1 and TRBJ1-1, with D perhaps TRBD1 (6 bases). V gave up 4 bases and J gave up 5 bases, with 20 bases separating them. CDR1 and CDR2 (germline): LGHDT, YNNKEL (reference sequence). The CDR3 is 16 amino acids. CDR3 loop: CASSPHLQGWGTEAFF. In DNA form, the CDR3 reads TGTGCCAGCAGCCCGCACTTACAGGGATGGGGGACTGAAGCTTTCTTT.

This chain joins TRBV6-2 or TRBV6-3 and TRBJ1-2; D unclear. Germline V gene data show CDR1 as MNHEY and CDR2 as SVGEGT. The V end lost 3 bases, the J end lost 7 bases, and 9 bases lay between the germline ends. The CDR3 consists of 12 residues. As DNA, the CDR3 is TGTGCCAGCAGTTATGCCGGCTGTGGCTACACCTTC. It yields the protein CASSYAGCGYTF.

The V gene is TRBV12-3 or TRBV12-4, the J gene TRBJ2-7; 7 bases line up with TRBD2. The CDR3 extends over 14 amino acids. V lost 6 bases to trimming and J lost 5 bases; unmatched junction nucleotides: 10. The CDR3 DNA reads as TGTGCCAGCAGGGGGGGGACCGACAATGACGAGCAGTACTTC. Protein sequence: CASRGGTDNDEQYF.

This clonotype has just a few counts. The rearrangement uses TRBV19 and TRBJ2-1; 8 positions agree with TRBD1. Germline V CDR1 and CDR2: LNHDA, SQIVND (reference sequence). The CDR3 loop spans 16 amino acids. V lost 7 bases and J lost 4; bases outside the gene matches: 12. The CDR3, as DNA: TGTGCCAGTAACTACCTAGGACAGGGTGCTTACAATGAGCAGTTCTTC. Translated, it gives CASNYLGQGAYNEQFF.

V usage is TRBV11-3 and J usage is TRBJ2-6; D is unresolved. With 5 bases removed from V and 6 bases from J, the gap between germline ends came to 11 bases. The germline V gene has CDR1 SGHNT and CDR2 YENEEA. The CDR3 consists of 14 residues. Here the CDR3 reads CASSPTPEANVLTF. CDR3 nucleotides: TGTGCCAGCAGCCCAACCCCCGAGGCCAACGTCCTGACTTTC.

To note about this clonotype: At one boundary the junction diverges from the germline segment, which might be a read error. The CDR3 nucleotides are TGTGCCAGCAACACCGGGACTAGCGGGAAGTACGACGAGCAGTGCTTC. Its translation is CASNTGTSGKYDEQCF. The J gene is TRBJ2-7, the V gene TRBV27, with 13 bases aligning to TRBD2. This CDR3 region has 16 residues. Looked up from germline, CDR1 is MNHEY and CDR2 is SMNVEV (reference sequence).

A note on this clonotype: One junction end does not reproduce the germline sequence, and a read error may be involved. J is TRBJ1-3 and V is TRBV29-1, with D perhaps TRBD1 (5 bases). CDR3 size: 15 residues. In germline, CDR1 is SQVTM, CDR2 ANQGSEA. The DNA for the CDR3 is TGCGGCGTGACCCTCGGGACCTCCTCCCTAAACACCATATATTTT. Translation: CGVTLGTSSLNTIYF.

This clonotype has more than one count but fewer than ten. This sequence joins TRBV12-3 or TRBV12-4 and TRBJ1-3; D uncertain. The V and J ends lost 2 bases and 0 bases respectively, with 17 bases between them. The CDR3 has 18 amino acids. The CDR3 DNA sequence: TGTGCCAGCAGTTTATTTGCGCGACGTAAGAGCTCTGGAAACACCATATATTTT. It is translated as CASSLFARRKSSGNTIYF.

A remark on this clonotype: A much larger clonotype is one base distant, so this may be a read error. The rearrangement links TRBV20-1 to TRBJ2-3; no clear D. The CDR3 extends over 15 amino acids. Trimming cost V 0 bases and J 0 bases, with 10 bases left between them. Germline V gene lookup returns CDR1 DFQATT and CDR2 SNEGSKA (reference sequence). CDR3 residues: CSARDPRGSTDTQYF. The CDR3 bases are TGCAGTGCTAGAGATCCTCGCGGAAGCACAGATACGCAGTATTTT.

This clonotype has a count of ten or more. The DNA of the CDR3 is TGCAGTGCTAGTAGCACCCTAGACGCTAGCGGGGATACCCTTAAGCAGTACTTC. This codes for CSASSTLDASGDTLKQYF. The V call is TRBV20-1, the J call TRBJ2-7, with 9 bases identical to TRBD2. The length of the CDR3 is 18 residues. CDR1 DFQATT and CDR2 SNEGSKA come from the germline V gene (reference sequence). V shed 3 bases, J shed 8 bases, and the junction held 23 bases outside the gene matches.

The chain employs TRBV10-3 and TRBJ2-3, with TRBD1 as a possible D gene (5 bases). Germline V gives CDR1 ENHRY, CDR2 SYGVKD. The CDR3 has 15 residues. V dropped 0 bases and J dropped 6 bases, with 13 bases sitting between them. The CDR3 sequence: CAISESQGAGDTQYF. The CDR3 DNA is TGTGCCATCAGTGAGTCCCAAGGGGCCGGTGATACGCAGTATTTT.

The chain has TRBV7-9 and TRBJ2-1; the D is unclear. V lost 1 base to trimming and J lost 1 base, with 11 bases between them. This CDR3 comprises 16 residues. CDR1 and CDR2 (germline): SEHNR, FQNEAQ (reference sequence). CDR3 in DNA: TGTGCCAGCAGCTTAGTGTTCGGCCCTTCCTACAATGAGCAGTTCTTC. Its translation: CASSLVFGPSYNEQFF.

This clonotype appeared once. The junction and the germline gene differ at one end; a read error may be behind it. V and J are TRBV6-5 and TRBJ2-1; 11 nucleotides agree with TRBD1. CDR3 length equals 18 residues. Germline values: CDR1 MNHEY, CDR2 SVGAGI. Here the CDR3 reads CASSSPDRGQLPYDEQFF. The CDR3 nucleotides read TGTGCCAGCAGTTCCCCGGACAGGGGGCAACTCCCCTACGATGAGCAGTTCTTC.

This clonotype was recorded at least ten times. As DNA, the CDR3 is TGTGCCAGCAGCTTAAGTGAGGGGATGAGGACAGATACGCAGTATTTT. It yields the protein CASSLSEGMRTDTQYF. The chain uses TRBV7-9 and TRBJ2-3; D tentatively fits TRBD1 or TRBD2 (5 bases each). The CDR3 has 16 amino acids. Germline V gives CDR1 SEHNR, CDR2 FQNEAQ (reference sequence). Between the trimmed V and J ends, which lost 2 bases and 3 bases, there was a span of 15 bases.